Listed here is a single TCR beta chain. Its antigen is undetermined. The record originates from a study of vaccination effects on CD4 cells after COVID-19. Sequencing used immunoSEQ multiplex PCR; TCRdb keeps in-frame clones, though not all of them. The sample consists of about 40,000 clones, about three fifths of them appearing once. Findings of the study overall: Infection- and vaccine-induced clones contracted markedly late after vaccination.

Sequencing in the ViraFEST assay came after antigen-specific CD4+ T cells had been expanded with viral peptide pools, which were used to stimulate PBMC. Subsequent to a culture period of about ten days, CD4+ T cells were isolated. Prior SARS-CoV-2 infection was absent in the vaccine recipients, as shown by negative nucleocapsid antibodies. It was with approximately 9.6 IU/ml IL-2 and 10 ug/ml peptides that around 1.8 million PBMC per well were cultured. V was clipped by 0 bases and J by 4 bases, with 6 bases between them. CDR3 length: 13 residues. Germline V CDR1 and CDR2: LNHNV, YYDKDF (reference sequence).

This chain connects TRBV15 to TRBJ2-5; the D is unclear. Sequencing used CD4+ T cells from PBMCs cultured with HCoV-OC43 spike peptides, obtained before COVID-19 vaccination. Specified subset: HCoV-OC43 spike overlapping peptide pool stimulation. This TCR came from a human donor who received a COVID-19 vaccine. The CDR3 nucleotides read TGTGCCACCAGCAGAGATCCCTCAGAGACCCAGTACTTC. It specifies CATSRDPSETQYF.